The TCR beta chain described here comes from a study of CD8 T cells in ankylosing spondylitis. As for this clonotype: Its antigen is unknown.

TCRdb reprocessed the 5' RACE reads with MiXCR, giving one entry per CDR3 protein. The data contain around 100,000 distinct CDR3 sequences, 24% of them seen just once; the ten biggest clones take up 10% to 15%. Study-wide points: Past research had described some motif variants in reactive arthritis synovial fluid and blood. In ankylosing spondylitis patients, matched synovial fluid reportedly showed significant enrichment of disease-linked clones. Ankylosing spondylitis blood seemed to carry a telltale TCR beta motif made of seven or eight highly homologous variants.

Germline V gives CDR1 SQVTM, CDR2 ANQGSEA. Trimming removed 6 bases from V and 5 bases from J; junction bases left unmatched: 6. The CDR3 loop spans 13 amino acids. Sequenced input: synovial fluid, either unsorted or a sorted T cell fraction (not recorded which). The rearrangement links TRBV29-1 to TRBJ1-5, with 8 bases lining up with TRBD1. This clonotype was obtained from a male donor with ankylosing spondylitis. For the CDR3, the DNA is TGCAGCGTGTCCGGACAGGGCTATCAGCCCCAGCATTTT. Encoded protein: CSVSGQGYQPQHF.